The sequence of this T cell receptor beta chain was determined in a study of blood T cell repertoires in COVID-19. Clones were sequenced by immunoSEQ multiplex PCR, and TCRdb holds only the in-frame ones, with some missing. The data contain over 90,000 clones, around 83% of them singletons. Germline V lookup: CDR1 MDHEN, CDR2 SYDVKM. CDR3 length: 16 amino acids. Trimming cost V 1 base and J 5 bases; bases outside gene matches: 5. This chain uses TRBV28 with TRBJ2-4; 10 positions agree with TRBD1. The sequence was collected from a woman between 55 and 75 years old in a cohort sampled during active or convalescent COVID-19. Sequences were obtained from peripheral blood. CDR3 sequence reads: CASSLFGQGVQNIQYF. The CDR3 bases are TGTGCCAGCAGTTTATTCGGACAGGGGGTCCAAAACATTCAGTACTTC.